This note documents a single T cell receptor beta chain sequence. These data originate in a study of shared T cell receptors in the human thymus. Measured with immunoSEQ multiplex PCR; TCRdb has only the in-frame clones, and not every one. The table includes 640,000 or so clones, more than 70% detected once. This sample was shared with a second study, whose subject was human thymus T cells.

The sample was thymocytes. The source is a boy younger than two with a congenital heart defect.

CDR3 in DNA: TGTGCCAGCAGCAGCCAACAGGGGACCGGGTCAGGCTACACCTTC. It translates to CASSSQQGTGSGYTF. This chain links TRBV5-5 with TRBJ1-2; 7 positions agree with TRBD1. Trimming cost V 4 bases and J 8 bases; bases outside gene matches: 14. The CDR3 spans 15 residues. CDR1 and CDR2 from the germline V gene are SGHKS and YYEKEE (reference sequence). Variable domain in full (rest from reference TRBV5-5 and TRBJ1-2): DAGVTQSPTHLIKTRGQQVTLRCSPISGHKSVSWYQQVLGQGPQFIFQYYEKEERGRGNFPDRFSARQFPNYSSELNVNALLLGDSALYLCASSSQQGTGSGYTFGSGTRLTVV.